These 30 T cell receptor beta chains came from one sample sequenced in a study of cytomegalovirus exposure and HLA in healthy donors. PCR amplification relied on 60 Vbeta primers (plus 13 Jbeta primers). Repertoires were generated with immunoSEQ multiplex PCR, while TCRdb's copy carries only in-frame clones and drops some. The sample holds some 200,000 clones, around four fifths seen once. Sequenced input: PBMCs. The receptor source for this set is a man aged 45-65 years in good health and CMV-seronegative.

The chain uses TRBV28 and TRBJ1-1, with TRBD1 as a possible D gene (6 bases). Trimming took off 6 bases at V and 0 bases at J, with 17 bases between the two ends. This CDR3 spans 16 amino acids. Germline V gene sequence: CDR1 MDHEN, CDR2 SYDVKM. The CDR3 protein is CASRTGLGWMNTEAFF. DNA for the CDR3: TGTGCCAGCAGAACAGGGTTAGGGTGGATGAACACTGAAGCTTTCTTT.

The chain uses TRBV6-5 and TRBJ1-4; 7 positions match TRBD1. Germline assignment: CDR1 MNHEY and CDR2 SVGAGI. CDR3 length: 15 residues. With 5 bases clipped from V and 3 bases from J, the junction kept 6 bases outside the gene matches. The DNA of the CDR3 is TGTGCCAGCAGTCTGACCGGGACAGCTAATGAAAAACTGTTTTTT. It encodes CASSLTGTANEKLFF.

This clone was found once. The rearrangement uses TRBV15 and TRBJ1-2; D remains ambiguous. Deletions cut 0 bases from V and 0 bases from J, with 8 bases between. CDR1 is LNHNV, CDR2 YYDKDF, per germline (reference sequence). This CDR3 has 15 residues. In nucleotides, the CDR3 is TGTGCCACCAGCAGAGATGGAACAGCTAACTATGGCTACACCTTC. Translation: CATSRDGTANYGYTF.

The chain couples TRBV12-5 to TRBJ1-4; D is ambiguous. The CDR3 sequence is 16 residues long. Germline-derived CDR1 and CDR2 are LGHNT and FRNRAP. Trimming pared 1 base from V and 0 bases from J, leaving 9 bases between. The CDR3, as DNA: TGTGCTAGTGGTTTGGGCCGGGGTGCAACTAATGAAAAACTGTTTTTT. Amino acid sequence: CASGLGRGATNEKLFF.

This chain links TRBV7-9 with TRBJ1-2; D gene ambiguous. V lost 1 base and J lost 4, with 13 bases in between. This CDR3 is 15 amino acids long. Per the germline V gene, CDR1 is SEHNR and CDR2 is FQNEAQ (reference sequence). DNA of the CDR3: TGTGCCAGCAGCTTAGAGAGGGAGGGTTCCTATGGCTACACCTTC. It translates to CASSLEREGSYGYTF.

This rearrangement joins TRBV15 to TRBJ2-7; 7 bases are a match to TRBD1. V gave up 0 bases and J gave up 3 bases; unmatched junction bases: 5. The length of the CDR3 is 15 residues. Germline assignment: CDR1 LNHNV and CDR2 YYDKDF (reference sequence). The CDR3 nucleotides are TGTGCCACCAGCAGAGATCTTGGGACAGACTACGAGCAGTACTTC. Its protein is CATSRDLGTDYEQYF.

This clone was detected only a few times. The V call is TRBV6-5, the J call TRBJ1-1; TRBD1 is a possible D gene (6 bases). Trimming shortened V by 3 bases and J by 3 bases, and 8 bases separated the two germline ends. This CDR3 has 13 residues. Germline V gene lookup returns CDR1 MNHEY and CDR2 SVGAGI. CDR3 sequence reads: CASSYTGYTEAFF. The CDR3 DNA is TGTGCCAGCAGTTATACAGGGTACACTGAAGCTTTCTTT.

A word on this clone: The junction shows a germline mismatch at one end, possibly a read error. The rearrangement links TRBV6-1 to TRBJ1-5, with D hard to call. This CDR3 is built from 14 residues. Germline V gene lookup returns CDR1 MNHNS and CDR2 SASEGT. The chain's CDR3 is CASSLIDSNQPRHF. CDR3 nucleotides: TGTGCCAGCAGTCTGATTGATAGCAATCAGCCCCGGCATTTT.

Points on this clone: Different DNA sequences within this sample yield the same CDR3. This chain uses TRBV18 with TRBJ2-3, with 10 bases that match TRBD2. The trim removed 1 base at V and 1 base at J, leaving 2 bases unmatched. Germline V gives CDR1 KGHSH, CDR2 LQKENI. The CDR3 spans 16 residues. CDR3 sequence reads: CASSPRLAGGTDTQYF. Here the CDR3 DNA reads TGTGCCAGCTCACCACGGCTAGCGGGAGGCACAGATACGCAGTATTTT.

This clone was recorded once. The V call is TRBV30, the J call TRBJ2-7, with unresolved D. Germline CDR1 reads GTSNPN; CDR2 reads SVGIG (reference sequence). The length of the CDR3 is 12 residues. This chain's CDR3 is CALNSPSYEQYF. CDR3 nucleotide sequence: TGTGCTTTAAACAGCCCCTCCTACGAGCAGTACTTC.

The CDR3 spells CASSLDSQETQYF. The CDR3 nucleotides are TGCGCCAGCAGCCTGGACAGCCAAGAGACCCAGTACTTC. The V gene is TRBV5-1, the J gene TRBJ2-5; TRBD1 might be the D (6 bases). Germline CDR1 and CDR2: SGHRS and YFSETQ. The CDR3 covers 13 residues. Trimming took off 4 bases at V and 1 base at J, with 8 bases between the two ends.

This chain joins TRBV14 and TRBJ2-3; the D is unclear. Germline CDR1 reads SGHDN; CDR2 reads FVKESK. Trimming took off 5 bases at V and 0 bases at J, with 12 bases between the two ends. The CDR3 is 15 residues long. The DNA of the CDR3 is TGTGCCAGCAGCAATCGACTTCCTAGCACAGATACGCAGTATTTT. This codes for CASSNRLPSTDTQYF.

The chain is built from TRBV7-2 and TRBJ1-4, with 10 bases fitting TRBD1. CDR3 length: 16 amino acids. J was trimmed by 8 bases and V by 6 bases; bases with no gene match: 12. Germline CDR1 SGHTA, CDR2 FQGNSA. The CDR3: CASSFRGTGAIEKLFF. The CDR3 DNA reads TGTGCCAGCAGTTTCCGGGGGACAGGGGCGATCGAAAAACTGTTTTTT. The full variable domain, its missing parts supplied by reference TRBV7-2 and TRBJ1-4, is GAGVSQSPSNKVTEKGKDVELRCDPISGHTALYWYRQSLGQGLEFLIYFQGNSAPDKSGLPSDRFSAERTGGSVSTLTIQRTQQEDSAVYLCASSFRGTGAIEKLFFGSGTQLSVL.

About this clone itself: The junction shows a germline mismatch at one end, possibly a read error. The V gene is TRBV7-7, the J gene TRBJ2-5, with D perhaps matching TRBD1 or TRBD2 (5 bases each). In germline, CDR1 is SSHAT, CDR2 FNYEAQ (reference sequence). This CDR3 has 14 amino acids. The CDR3 region has the DNA TGTGCTAGCAGCTTAGCGCTAGGGGCTGAGACCCAGTACTTC. It yields the protein CASSLALGAETQYF.

The rearrangement uses TRBV5-1 and TRBJ2-3, with 10 bases identical to TRBD2. The CDR3 runs 16 residues. Germline CDR1 is SGHRS and CDR2 is YFSETQ. The V and J ends lost 0 bases and 2 bases, in that order; junction bases with no gene match: 3. The CDR3: CASSLGSGGATDTQYF. CDR3 bases: TGCGCCAGCAGCTTGGGGAGCGGGGGGGCCACAGATACGCAGTATTTT.

The chain joins TRBV28 to TRBJ2-3; 8 bases are shared with TRBD2. V lost 7 bases and J lost 3; bases outside the gene matches: 3. Per the germline V gene, CDR1 is MDHEN and CDR2 is SYDVKM. This CDR3 is built from 13 residues. CDR3 coding DNA: TGTGCCAGCACCTCGGGGGGGACAGATACGCAGTATTTT. Translating it yields CASTSGGTDTQYF. Complete variable domain (other parts from reference TRBV28 and TRBJ2-3): DVKVTQSSRYLVKRTGEKVFLECVQDMDHENMFWYRQDPGLGLRLIYFSYDVKMKEKGDIPEGYSVSREKKERFSLILESASTNQTSMYLCASTSGGTDTQYFGPGTRLTVL.

V gene TRBV6-1 combines with J gene TRBJ2-3; 15 nucleotides align to TRBD2. Trimming at V came to 0 bases and at J to 6 bases, leaving 7 bases not matched to a gene. The V gene's germline CDR1 is MNHNS and CDR2 SASEGT. The CDR3 has 18 residues. The CDR3, as DNA: TGTGCCAGCAGTGAAGCGGTCGGACTAGCGGGGGGGAGGGATACGCAGTATTTT. This codes for CASSEAVGLAGGRDTQYF.

This rearrangement joins TRBV6-5 to TRBJ1-1; no definite D call. V was trimmed by 5 bases and J by 7 bases, leaving 11 bases between them. This CDR3 is 12 amino acids long. The V gene's germline CDR1 is MNHEY and CDR2 SVGAGI. CDR3 sequence: CASSPRGNEAFF. The CDR3, as DNA: TGTGCCAGCAGTCCACGAGGAAATGAAGCTTTCTTT.

The CDR3 nucleotides are TGTGCCAGCAGTTTATCGGGGGGCAGCTCCTACGAGCAGTACTTC. It is translated as CASSLSGGSSYEQYF. The chain is built from TRBV28 and TRBJ2-7, with a tentative D call TRBD2 (7 bases). This CDR3 is built from 15 residues. The V gene lost 1 base and the J gene lost 0 bases, with 10 bases spanning the gap. Per germline, CDR1 MDHEN and CDR2 SYDVKM.

This clone was found once. This sequence joins TRBV5-1 and TRBJ1-2, with TRBD1 matching over 9 bases. V trimming: 3 bases; J trimming: 8 bases; junction bases outside the gene matches: 17. This CDR3 is built from 17 residues. Germline V gene lookup returns CDR1 SGHRS and CDR2 YFSETQ. In DNA form, the CDR3 reads TGCGCCAGCAGCTGGAGCTACTCGGGACAGGGAGCGGACGGCTACACCTTC. This encodes CASSWSYSGQGADGYTF.

This clone was seen more than once but under ten times. The chain couples TRBV5-5 to TRBJ1-1; D gene uncertain. CDR3 size: 15 residues. Trimming removed 6 bases at V and 0 bases at J, with 15 bases between. Germline CDR1 and CDR2: SGHKS and YYEKEE (reference sequence). DNA for the CDR3: TGTGCCAGCAAAGTTAATGAGGGTTTGAACACTGAAGCTTTCTTT. Translating it yields CASKVNEGLNTEAFF.

The V and J genes are TRBV4-1 and TRBJ2-1; TRBD1 might be the D (6 bases). The CDR3 is made up of 17 amino acids. V shed 1 base and J shed 0 bases, with 13 bases lying between them. Per germline, CDR1 MGHRA and CDR2 YSYEKL. In DNA form, the CDR3 reads TGCGCCAGCAGCCAAGCCGGACAGTCCAGCTCCTACAATGAGCAGTTCTTC. This translates into CASSQAGQSSSYNEQFF.

This chain joins TRBV19 and TRBJ2-1; 9 nucleotides line up with TRBD2. The germline V gene encodes CDR1 LNHDA and CDR2 SQIVND (reference sequence). There are 16 residues in the CDR3. The junction had 11 bases not matched to a gene; V was cut back by 11 bases and J by 0 bases. The CDR3 here is CAQSRRGGHSYNEQFF. The CDR3 DNA sequence: TGTGCCCAGTCCCGGCGGGGGGGTCACTCCTACAATGAGCAGTTCTTC.

The table lists this clone with a count of one. J is TRBJ2-7 and V is TRBV7-3; 7 nucleotides match TRBD1. The V gene's germline CDR1 is SGHTA and CDR2 FQGTGA. With V trimmed by 5 bases and J by 6 bases, 10 bases remained unmatched. This CDR3 region has 14 residues. This CDR3 is CASSVTGSVGEQYF. CDR3 sequence (DNA): TGTGCCAGCAGCGTGACAGGGTCGGTGGGCGAGCAGTACTTC.

This clone showed up just a few times. V and J are TRBV6-4 and TRBJ2-7, with 8 bases fitting TRBD2. V was pared by 3 bases and J by 3 bases, with 7 bases of the junction left unmatched. The CDR3 covers 15 residues. Germline CDR1 and CDR2: MRHNA and SNTAGT. The CDR3 loop is CASSEVAGGGYEQYF. As DNA, the CDR3 is TGTGCCAGCAGTGAAGTGGCGGGGGGTGGCTACGAGCAGTACTTC.

The J gene is TRBJ2-7, the V gene TRBV7-2, with 7 bases identical to TRBD2. The CDR3 sequence is 15 residues long. V lost 1 base to trimming and J lost 5 bases; unmatched junction nucleotides: 8. Germline CDR1 and CDR2: SGHTA and FQGNSA. This chain's CDR3 is CASSLGGLMDNEQYF. As DNA, the CDR3 is TGTGCCAGCAGCTTAGGGGGACTAATGGATAACGAGCAGTACTTC.

CDR3 sequence (DNA): TGCGCCAGCAGCTTGGATCGGCGGGAGCAGTTCTTC. Its protein product is CASSLDRREQFF. This chain joins TRBV5-1 and TRBJ2-1; no firm D call. V lost 0 bases and J 10 bases, leaving 8 bases between the germline ends. The CDR3 covers 12 residues. Germline CDR1 and CDR2: SGHRS and YFSETQ.

For the CDR3, the DNA is TGTGCCAGTAGTACAGGGGTGGACTATGGCTACACCTTC. As protein: CASSTGVDYGYTF. The chain couples TRBV19 to TRBJ1-2; weak D call: TRBD1 (6 bases). Trimming pared 4 bases from V and 3 bases from J, leaving 9 bases between. The germline gives CDR1 LNHDA, CDR2 SQIVND (reference sequence). This CDR3 comprises 13 residues.

V usage is TRBV6-6 and J usage is TRBJ1-3; 7 bases fit TRBD1. Per germline, CDR1 MNHNY and CDR2 SVGAGI (reference sequence). The CDR3 contains 14 residues. The junction had 8 bases not matched to a gene; V was cut back by 6 bases and J by 6 bases. The CDR3 region is CASSETGAINTIYF. The CDR3 region has the DNA TGTGCCAGCAGCGAAACAGGGGCTATAAACACCATATATTTT.

This chain uses TRBV4-1 with TRBJ2-7, with 12 nucleotides matching TRBD2. Trimming cost V 1 base and J 2 bases; bases outside gene matches: 6. The CDR3 has 17 residues. Germline V gene sequence: CDR1 MGHRA, CDR2 YSYEKL. CDR3 residues: CASSQGLAGGNTYEQYF. The CDR3 DNA sequence: TGCGCCAGCAGCCAAGGTCTAGCGGGGGGGAACACCTACGAGCAGTACTTC.